This TCR beta chain comes out of a study of T-cell memory formation after mild COVID-19. TCRdb reprocessed the 5' RACE reads via MiXCR and lists one record per CDR3 protein. The table records more than 350,000 distinct CDR3 sequences, approximately 16% of them present only once. V lost 0 bases and J lost 1; bases outside the gene matches: 9. CDR3 length: 17 residues. Per germline, CDR1 LNHNV and CDR2 YYDKDF (reference sequence). The chain recombines TRBV15 with TRBJ2-7, with TRBD1 matching 7 bases. Source material: PBMCs or a T cell subset sorted from them (not recorded which). This TCR came from a man younger than 35 who had mild COVID-19 (a few samples of this study predate the infection). Cell type and time point are not known. As DNA, the CDR3 is TGTGCCACCAGCAGAGATCTTACAGGGGCAGGTTCCTACGAGCAGTACTTC. Its translation: CATSRDLTGAGSYEQYF. Full variable domain (missing parts from reference TRBV15 and TRBJ2-7): DAMVIQNPRYQVTQFGKPVTLSCSQTLNHNVMYWYQQKSSQAPKLLFHYYDKDFNNEADTPDNFQSRRPNTSFCFLDIRSPGLGDTAMYLCATSRDLTGAGSYEQYFGPGTRLTVT.